Presented here are 2 T cell receptor beta chains from one specimen sequenced in a study of CD8+CD57+ T cells in acquired aplastic anemia. It was genomic DNA that served as the template for profiling TCR beta VDJ and CDR3. TCRdb reprocessed the reads with MiXCR, giving one entry per CDR3 protein. The sample lists about 70,000 distinct CDR3 sequences, around half occurring once. The sample comprised sorted CD4+, CD8+, or CD8+CD57+ T cells (not recorded which) from PBMCs. Every receptor here comes from a human donor in good health, serving as a control.

Comment on this clonotype: This may be a read error: a much more frequent sequence differs by one nucleotide. As DNA, the CDR3 is TGTGCCAGCTCGAAGGCTGGAAATGAGCGGTTCTTC. Encoded protein: CASSKAGNERFF. This chain links TRBV12-3 or TRBV12-4 with TRBJ2-1, with unresolved D. The CDR3 spans 12 residues.

This clonotype was seen a handful of times. The V call is TRBV6-5, the J call TRBJ1-5; D is undetermined. Germline V gene lookup returns CDR1 MNHEY and CDR2 SVGAGI. V was pared by 0 bases and J by 0 bases, with 6 bases between. The CDR3 consists of 15 residues. CDR3 coding DNA: TGTGCCAGCAGTTACTCGTGGGGTAGCAATCAGCCCCAGCATTTT. It yields the protein CASSYSWGSNQPQHF.